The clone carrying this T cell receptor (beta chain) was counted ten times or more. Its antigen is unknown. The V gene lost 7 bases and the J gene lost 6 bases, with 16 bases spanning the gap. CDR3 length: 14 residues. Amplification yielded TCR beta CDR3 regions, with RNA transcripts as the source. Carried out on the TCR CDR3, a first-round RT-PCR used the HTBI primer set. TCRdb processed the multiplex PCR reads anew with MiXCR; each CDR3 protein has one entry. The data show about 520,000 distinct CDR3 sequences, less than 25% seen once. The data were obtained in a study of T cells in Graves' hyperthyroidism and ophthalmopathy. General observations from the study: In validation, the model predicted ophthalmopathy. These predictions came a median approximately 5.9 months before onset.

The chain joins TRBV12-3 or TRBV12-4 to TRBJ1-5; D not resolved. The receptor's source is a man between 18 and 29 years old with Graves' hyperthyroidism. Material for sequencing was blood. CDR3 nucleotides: TGTGCCAGCACCCCGTCGGGTCCTTCTCAGCCCCAGCATTTT. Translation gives CASTPSGPSQPQHF.